Listed here is a single T cell receptor beta chain. The antigen is undetermined. This CDR3 has 16 residues. The germline CDR1 and CDR2 sequences are MNHNY and SVGAGI (reference sequence). V trimming: 2 bases; J trimming: 7 bases; junction bases outside the gene matches: 9. This sample is part of a study of blood T cells in healthy people across ages. Study-wide background: Per two T cells, template switching captured roughly one barcoded beta molecule. Study results and limitations: No conclusive comparison of naive versus antigen-experienced cells was possible with unsorted PBMCs. Comparison with aged donors showed that long-lived donors had more naive CD4+ cells and higher diversity.

A sample-barcoded 5' primer and a J-beta primer mix were used in a second PCR of about 7 to 11 cycles. A single record per CDR3 protein comes from TCRdb applying MiXCR to the 5' RACE reads. The sample has around 1,500,000 distinct CDR3 sequences; approximately 40% are singletons. This chain joins TRBV6-6 and TRBJ2-1; 9 bases are a match to TRBD1. The sequenced sample consisted of blood. The receptor was isolated from a woman between 18 and 29 years old in good health. This CDR3 is CASSYVWGQGGNEQFF. As DNA, the CDR3 is TGTGCCAGCAGTTACGTGTGGGGACAGGGTGGGAATGAGCAGTTCTTC.